Below, one TCR beta chain is given with its context. The sample belongs to a study of T cells expressing NK-cell markers. For the study at large: Sequenced donors, eight in total, included seven who were HCMV-seropositive and one who was seronegative.

TCRdb re-called the 5' RACE reads; every CDR3 protein appears as one record, without DNA. The sample holds about 460,000 distinct CDR3 sequences. The sequenced sample was blood T cells: a sorted CD56 or NKG2C T cell subset, CD4+ or CD8+ T cells, or bulk PBMC T cells (not recorded which). The source is a woman in her forties or fifties in good health.

CDR3 residues: CASSEVGASGQLAKNIQYF. The chain couples TRBV6-1 to TRBJ2-4; TCRdb lists TRBD2, though no DNA is available to test this call. The CDR3 contains 19 residues. In germline, CDR1 is MNHNS, CDR2 SASEGT.